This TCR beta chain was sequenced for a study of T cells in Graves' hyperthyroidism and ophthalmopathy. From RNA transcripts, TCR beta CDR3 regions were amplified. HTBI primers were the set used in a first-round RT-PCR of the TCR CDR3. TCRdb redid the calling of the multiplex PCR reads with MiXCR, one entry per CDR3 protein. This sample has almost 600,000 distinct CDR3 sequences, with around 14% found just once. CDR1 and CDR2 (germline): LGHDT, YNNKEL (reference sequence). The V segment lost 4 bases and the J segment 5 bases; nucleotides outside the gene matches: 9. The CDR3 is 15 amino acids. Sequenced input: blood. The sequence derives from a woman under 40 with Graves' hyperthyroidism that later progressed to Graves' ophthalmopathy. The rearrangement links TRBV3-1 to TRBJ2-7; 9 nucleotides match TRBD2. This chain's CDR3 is CASSRPGTSSNEQYF. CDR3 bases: TGTGCCAGCAGCCGTCCCGGGACTAGCAGCAACGAGCAGTACTTC.